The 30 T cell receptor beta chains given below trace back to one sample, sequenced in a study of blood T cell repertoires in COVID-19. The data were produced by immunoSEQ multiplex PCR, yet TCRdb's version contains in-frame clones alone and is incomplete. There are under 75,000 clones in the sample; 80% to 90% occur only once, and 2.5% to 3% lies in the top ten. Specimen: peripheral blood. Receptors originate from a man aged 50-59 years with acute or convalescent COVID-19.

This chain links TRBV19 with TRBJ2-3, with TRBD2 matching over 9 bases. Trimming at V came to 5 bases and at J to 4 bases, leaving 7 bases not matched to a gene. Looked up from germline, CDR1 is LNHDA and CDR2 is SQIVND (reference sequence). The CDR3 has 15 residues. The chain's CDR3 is CASSDRGRAPDTQYF. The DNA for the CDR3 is TGTGCCAGTAGTGATCGCGGGAGGGCCCCAGATACGCAGTATTTT.

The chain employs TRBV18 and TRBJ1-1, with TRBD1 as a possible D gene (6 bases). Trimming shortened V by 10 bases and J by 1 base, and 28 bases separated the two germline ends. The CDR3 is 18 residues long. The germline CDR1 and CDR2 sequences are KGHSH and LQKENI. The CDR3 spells CATTEGRVAGAGNTEAFF. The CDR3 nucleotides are TGTGCCACCACCGAGGGGAGGGTCGCGGGGGCCGGGAACACTGAAGCTTTCTTT.

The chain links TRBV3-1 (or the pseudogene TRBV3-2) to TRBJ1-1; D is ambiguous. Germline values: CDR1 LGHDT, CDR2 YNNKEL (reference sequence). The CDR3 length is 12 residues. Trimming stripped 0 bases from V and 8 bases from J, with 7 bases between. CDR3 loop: CASSQDTREAFF. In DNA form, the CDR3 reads TGTGCCAGCAGCCAAGATACCCGGGAAGCTTTCTTT.

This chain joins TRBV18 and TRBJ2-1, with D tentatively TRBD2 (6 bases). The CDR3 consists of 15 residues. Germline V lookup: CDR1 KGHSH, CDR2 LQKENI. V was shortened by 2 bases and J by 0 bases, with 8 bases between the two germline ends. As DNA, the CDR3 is TGTGCCAGCTCACCAGGAGGGAGCTCCTACAATGAGCAGTTCTTC. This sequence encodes CASSPGGSSYNEQFF.

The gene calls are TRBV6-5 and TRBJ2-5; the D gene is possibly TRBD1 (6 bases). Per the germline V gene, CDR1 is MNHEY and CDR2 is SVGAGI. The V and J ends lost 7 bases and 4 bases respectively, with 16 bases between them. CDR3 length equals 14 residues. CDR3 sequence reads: CASKQGSFRETQYF. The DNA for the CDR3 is TGTGCCAGCAAACAGGGAAGTTTCAGAGAGACCCAGTACTTC.

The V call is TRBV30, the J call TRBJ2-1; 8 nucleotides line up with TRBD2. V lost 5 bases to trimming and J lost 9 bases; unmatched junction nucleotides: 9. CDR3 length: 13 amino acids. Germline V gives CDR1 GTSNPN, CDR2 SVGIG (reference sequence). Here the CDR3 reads CAWEAGVFPEQFF. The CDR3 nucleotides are TGTGCCTGGGAAGCGGGAGTCTTCCCTGAGCAGTTCTTC.

CDR3 residues: CASSGTGGNTGELFF. The CDR3 nucleotides read TGTGCCAGCAGTGGGACAGGGGGGAACACCGGGGAGCTGTTTTTT. The gene calls are TRBV6-2 or TRBV6-3 and TRBJ2-2, with 11 bases that match TRBD1. The CDR3 spans 15 residues. Per germline, CDR1 MNHEY and CDR2 SVGEGT. Trimming at V came to 5 bases and at J to 1 base, leaving 0 bases not matched to a gene.

CDR3: CASSQVDWFRFSGANVLTF. DNA of the CDR3: TGTGCCAGCAGCCAAGTAGACTGGTTCCGCTTCTCTGGGGCCAACGTCCTGACTTTC. This chain links TRBV3-1 (or the pseudogene TRBV3-2) with TRBJ2-6; unclear D gene. CDR3 length equals 19 residues. Trimming pared 1 base from V and 0 bases from J, leaving 16 bases between. Germline V gene sequence: CDR1 LGHDT, CDR2 YNNKEL (reference sequence).

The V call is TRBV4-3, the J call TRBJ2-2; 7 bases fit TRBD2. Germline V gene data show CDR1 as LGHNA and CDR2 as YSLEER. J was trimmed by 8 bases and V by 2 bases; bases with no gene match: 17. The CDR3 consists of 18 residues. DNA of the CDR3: TGCGCCAGCAGCCAAACTCTCCAGCGGGACTATGAGTGGGGGGAGCTGTTTTTT. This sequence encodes CASSQTLQRDYEWGELFF.

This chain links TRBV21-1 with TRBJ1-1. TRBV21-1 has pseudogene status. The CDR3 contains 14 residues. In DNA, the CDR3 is TGTGCCAGCAGCTACTCGGGAGAGAACACTGAAGCTTTCTTT. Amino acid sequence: CASSYSGENTEAFF.

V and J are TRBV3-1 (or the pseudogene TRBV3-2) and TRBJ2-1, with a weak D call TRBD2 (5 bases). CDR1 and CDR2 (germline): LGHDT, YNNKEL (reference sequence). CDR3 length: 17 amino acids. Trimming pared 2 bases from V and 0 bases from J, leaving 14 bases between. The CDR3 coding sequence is TGTGCCAGCAGCCAACCGAGCGGCTCGAGCTCCTACAATGAGCAGTTCTTC. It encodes CASSQPSGSSSYNEQFF.

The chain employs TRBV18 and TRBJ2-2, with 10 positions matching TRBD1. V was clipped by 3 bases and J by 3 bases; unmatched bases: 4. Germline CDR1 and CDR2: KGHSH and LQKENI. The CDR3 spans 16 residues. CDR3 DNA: TGTGCCAGCTCACCCGGACAGGGGGTCGACACCGGGGAGCTGTTTTTT. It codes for CASSPGQGVDTGELFF. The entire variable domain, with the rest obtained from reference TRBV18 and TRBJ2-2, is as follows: NAGVMQNPRHLVRRRGQEARLRCSPMKGHSHVYWYRQLPEEGLKFMVYLQKENIIDESGMPKERFSAEFPKEGPSILRIQQVVRGDSAAYFCASSPGQGVDTGELFFGEGSRLTVL.

The CDR3 DNA sequence: TGTGCCAGCAGCAACACCCCGCTAGCGGGAGTAAGTGAGACCCAGTACTTC. It codes for CASSNTPLAGVSETQYF. The rearrangement joins TRBV5-6 to TRBJ2-5; 10 nucleotides agree with TRBD2. Germline CDR1 SGHDT, CDR2 YYEEEE. With V trimmed by 4 bases and J by 5 bases, 14 bases remained unmatched. The CDR3 extends over 17 amino acids.

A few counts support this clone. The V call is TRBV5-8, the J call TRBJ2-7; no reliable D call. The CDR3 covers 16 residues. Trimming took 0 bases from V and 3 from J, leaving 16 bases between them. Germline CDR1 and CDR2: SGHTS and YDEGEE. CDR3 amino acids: CASSLGPGPFNYEQYF. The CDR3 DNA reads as TGTGCCAGCAGCTTGGGTCCTGGGCCATTCAACTACGAGCAGTACTTC.

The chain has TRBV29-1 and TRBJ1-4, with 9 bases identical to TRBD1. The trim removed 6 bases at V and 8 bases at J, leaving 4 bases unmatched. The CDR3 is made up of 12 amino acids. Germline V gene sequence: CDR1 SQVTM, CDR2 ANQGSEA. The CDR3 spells CSVRQGGEKLFF. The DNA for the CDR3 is TGCAGCGTGCGACAGGGGGGAGAAAAACTGTTTTTT. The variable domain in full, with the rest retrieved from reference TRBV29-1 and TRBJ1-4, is SAVISQKPSRDICQRGTSLTIQCQVDSQVTMMFWYRQQPGQSLTLIATANQGSEATYESGFVIDKFPISRPNLTFSTLTVSNMSPEDSSIYLCSVRQGGEKLFFGSGTQLSVL.

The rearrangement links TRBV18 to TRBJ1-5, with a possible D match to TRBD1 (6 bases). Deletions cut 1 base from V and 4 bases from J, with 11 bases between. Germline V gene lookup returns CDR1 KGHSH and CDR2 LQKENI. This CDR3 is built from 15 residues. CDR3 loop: CASSPLGQKNQPQHF. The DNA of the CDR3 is TGTGCCAGCTCACCACTAGGACAGAAAAATCAGCCCCAGCATTTT.

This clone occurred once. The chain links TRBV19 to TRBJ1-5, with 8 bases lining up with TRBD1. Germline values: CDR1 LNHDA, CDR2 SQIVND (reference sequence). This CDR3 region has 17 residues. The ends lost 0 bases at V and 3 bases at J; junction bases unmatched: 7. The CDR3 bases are TGTGCCAGTAGTATAGATCAGAGACAGGGGTACAATCAGCCCCAGCATTTT. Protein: CASSIDQRQGYNQPQHF.

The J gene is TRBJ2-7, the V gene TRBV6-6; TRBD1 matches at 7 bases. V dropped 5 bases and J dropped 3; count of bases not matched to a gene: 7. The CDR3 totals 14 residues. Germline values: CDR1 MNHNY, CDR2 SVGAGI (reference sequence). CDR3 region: CASSLDRVVYEQYV. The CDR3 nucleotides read TGTGCCAGCAGTCTTGACAGGGTTGTCTACGAGCAGTACGTC.

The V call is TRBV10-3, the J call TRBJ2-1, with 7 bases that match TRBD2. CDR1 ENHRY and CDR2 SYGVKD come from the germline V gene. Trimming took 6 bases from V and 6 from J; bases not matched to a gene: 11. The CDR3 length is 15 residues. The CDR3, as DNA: TGTGCCATCAGGGGGGGGACTCCGCTATCCAATGAGCAGTTCTTC. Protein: CAIRGGTPLSNEQFF.

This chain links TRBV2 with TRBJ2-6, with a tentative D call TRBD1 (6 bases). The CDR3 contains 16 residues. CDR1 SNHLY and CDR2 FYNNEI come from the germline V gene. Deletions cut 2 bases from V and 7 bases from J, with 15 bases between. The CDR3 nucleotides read TGTGCCAGCAGTGAAAGTCAGGGGTGGGGTGCCAACGTCCTGACTTTC. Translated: CASSESQGWGANVLTF.

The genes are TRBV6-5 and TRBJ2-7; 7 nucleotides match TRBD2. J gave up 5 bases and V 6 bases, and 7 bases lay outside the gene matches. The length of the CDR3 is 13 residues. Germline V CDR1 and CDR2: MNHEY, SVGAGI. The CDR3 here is CASSPLGGDEQYF. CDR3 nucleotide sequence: TGTGCCAGCAGCCCACTGGGAGGGGACGAGCAGTACTTC.

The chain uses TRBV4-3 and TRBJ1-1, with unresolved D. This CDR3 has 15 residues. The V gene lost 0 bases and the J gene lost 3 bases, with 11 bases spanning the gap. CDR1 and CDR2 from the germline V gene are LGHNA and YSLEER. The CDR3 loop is CASSQEPNRYTEAFF. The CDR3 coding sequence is TGCGCCAGCAGCCAAGAACCCAACAGATACACTGAAGCTTTCTTT.

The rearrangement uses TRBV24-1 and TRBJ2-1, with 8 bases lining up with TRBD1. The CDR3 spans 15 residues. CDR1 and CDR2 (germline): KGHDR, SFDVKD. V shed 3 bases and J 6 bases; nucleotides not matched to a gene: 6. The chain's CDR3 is CATSDKGQGLNEQFF. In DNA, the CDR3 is TGTGCCACCAGTGATAAAGGACAGGGTCTCAATGAGCAGTTCTTC.

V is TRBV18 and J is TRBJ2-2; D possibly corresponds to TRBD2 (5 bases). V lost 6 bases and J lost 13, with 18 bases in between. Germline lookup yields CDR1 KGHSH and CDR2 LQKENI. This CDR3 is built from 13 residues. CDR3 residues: CASSLGGARALFF. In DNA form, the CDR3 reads TGTGCCAGCTCGCTGGGTGGAGCGCGGGCGCTGTTTTTT.

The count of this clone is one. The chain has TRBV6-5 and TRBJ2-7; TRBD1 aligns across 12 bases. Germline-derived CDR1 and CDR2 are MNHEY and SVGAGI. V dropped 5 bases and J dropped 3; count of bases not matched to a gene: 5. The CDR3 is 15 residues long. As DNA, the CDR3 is TGTGCCAGCAGTCCTGGGACAGGGGGCGTCTACGAGCAGTACGTC. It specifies CASSPGTGGVYEQYV.

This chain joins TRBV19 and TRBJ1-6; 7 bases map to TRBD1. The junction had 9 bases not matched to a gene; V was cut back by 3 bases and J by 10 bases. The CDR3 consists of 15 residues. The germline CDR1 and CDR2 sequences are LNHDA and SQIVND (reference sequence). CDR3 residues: CASSISQGELSPLHF. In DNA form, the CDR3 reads TGTGCCAGTAGTATTAGCCAGGGGGAATTGTCACCCCTCCACTTT.

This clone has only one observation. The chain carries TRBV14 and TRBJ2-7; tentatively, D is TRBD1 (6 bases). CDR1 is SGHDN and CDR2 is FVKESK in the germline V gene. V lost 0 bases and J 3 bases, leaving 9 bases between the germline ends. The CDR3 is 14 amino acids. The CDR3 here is CASSQETGYYEQYF. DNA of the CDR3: TGTGCCAGCAGCCAAGAGACAGGCTACTACGAGCAGTACTTC.

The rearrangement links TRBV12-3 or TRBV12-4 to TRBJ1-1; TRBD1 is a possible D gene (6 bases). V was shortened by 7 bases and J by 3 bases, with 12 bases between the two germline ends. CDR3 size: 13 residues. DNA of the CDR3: TGTGCCAGCACCCAGCAGGGGTACACTGAAGCTTTCTTT. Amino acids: CASTQQGYTEAFF.

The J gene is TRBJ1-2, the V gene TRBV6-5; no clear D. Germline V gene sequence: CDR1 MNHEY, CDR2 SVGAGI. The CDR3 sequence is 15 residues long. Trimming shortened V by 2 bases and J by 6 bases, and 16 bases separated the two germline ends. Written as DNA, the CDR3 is TGTGCCAGCAGTTACGGCCCCAGAAGTATGAATGGCTACACCTTC. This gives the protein CASSYGPRSMNGYTF.

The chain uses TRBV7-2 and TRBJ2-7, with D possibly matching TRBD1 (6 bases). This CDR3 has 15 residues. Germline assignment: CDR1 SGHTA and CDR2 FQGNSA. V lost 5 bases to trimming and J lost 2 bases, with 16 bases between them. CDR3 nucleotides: TGTGCCAGCAGCCCACCCGGTGGGGGCCCCTACGAGCAGTACTTC. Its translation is CASSPPGGGPYEQYF.